A single sample gave rise to the 8 T cell receptor beta chains below, sequenced in a study of CD8+ T cells in alopecia areata. Documented treatment: oral pan-JAK inhibitor, 5-10 mg twice daily. Extracted RNA was reverse transcribed into cDNA, the sequencing template. Clones were read by immunoSEQ multiplex PCR, and TCRdb kept only the in-frame ones, dropping some. The sample shows some 80,000 clones, roughly 66% of them seen only once. The sequences come from CD8+ T cells sorted from blood, collected at week 24, from a patient treated with tofacitinib. Every receptor here comes from a human donor with alopecia areata.

This chain uses TRBV5-1 with TRBJ2-6; the D is unclear. CDR1 is SGHRS, CDR2 YFSETQ, per germline. V lost 2 bases and J 0 bases, leaving 21 bases between the germline ends. The CDR3 contains 20 residues. The CDR3 nucleotides read TGCGCCAGCAGCTTTCTCCTCGGCGAAGGGCTCCTCTCTGGGGCCAACGTCCTGACTTTC. The encoded protein is CASSFLLGEGLLSGANVLTF.

The chain is built from TRBV7-9 and TRBJ2-5; 16 bases are shared with TRBD2. The J call may be mistaken, given a closer DNA end match to TRBJ2-7. Germline V CDR1 and CDR2: SEHNR, FQNEAQ (reference sequence). The CDR3 is 17 amino acids. The CDR3: CASSAGLAGGPFNEQYF. As DNA, the CDR3 is TGTGCCAGCAGCGCGGGACTAGCGGGAGGGCCTTTTAACGAGCAGTACTTC.

This clone has a single count. The rearrangement links TRBV5-6 to TRBJ1-5, with D tentatively TRBD1 (6 bases). CDR3 length: 18 amino acids. Germline values: CDR1 SGHDT, CDR2 YYEEEE. V was trimmed by 3 bases and J by 0 bases, leaving 19 bases between them. The CDR3 bases are TGTGCCAGCAGCTGGACCCGGGGGGCCATCCGTAGCAATCAGCCCCAGCATTTT. Translating it yields CASSWTRGAIRSNQPQHF.

This sequence joins TRBV29-1 and TRBJ2-1; 12 bases map to TRBD1. The CDR3 runs to 15 residues. V shed 5 bases, J shed 7 bases, and the junction held 9 bases outside the gene matches. CDR1 is SQVTM and CDR2 is ANQGSEA in the germline V gene. CDR3 loop: CSVTGTGGAYNEQFF. In DNA, the CDR3 is TGCAGCGTTACCGGGACAGGGGGCGCATATAATGAGCAGTTCTTC.

J is TRBJ2-6 and V is TRBV5-1; 8 bases map to TRBD1. The CDR3 contains 16 residues. J was trimmed by 0 bases and V by 6 bases; bases with no gene match: 5. Germline V gene data show CDR1 as SGHRS and CDR2 as YFSETQ. CDR3 loop: CASTGQGPSGANVLTF. As DNA, the CDR3 is TGCGCCAGCACCGGACAGGGCCCCTCTGGGGCCAACGTCCTGACTTTC.

Ten or more counts support this clone. The chain links TRBV5-1 to TRBJ2-1; the D gene is possibly TRBD2 (6 bases). The CDR3 totals 12 residues. Germline values: CDR1 SGHRS, CDR2 YFSETQ. The V end lost 6 bases, the J end lost 5 bases, and 9 bases lay between the germline ends. The CDR3 region has the DNA TGCGCCAGCATAGGCGGGGACAATGAGCAGTTCTTC. It yields the protein CASIGGDNEQFF. Using reference TRBV5-1 and TRBJ2-1 for the parts outside the CDR3, the full variable domain is KAGVTQTPRYLIKTRGQQVTLSCSPISGHRSVSWYQQTPGQGLQFLFEYFSETQRNKGNFPGRFSGRQFSNSRSEMNVSTLELGDSALYLCASIGGDNEQFFGPGTRLTVL.

The chain employs TRBV4-1 and TRBJ1-5; a weak D match, TRBD1 (5 bases). This CDR3 spans 13 amino acids. Deletions cut 2 bases from V and 6 bases from J, with 8 bases between. CDR1 and CDR2 from the germline V gene are MGHRA and YSYEKL. This CDR3 reads CASSQQGGQPQHF. CDR3 DNA: TGCGCCAGCAGCCAACAGGGAGGTCAGCCCCAGCATTTT.

This clone was observed a few times. The chain couples TRBV11-2 to TRBJ1-1; tentative D call: TRBD1 (5 bases). From germline, CDR1 is SGHAT and CDR2 FQNNGV. This CDR3 spans 17 amino acids. Trimming took 5 bases from V and 2 from J, leaving 21 bases between them. The CDR3, as DNA: TGTGCCAGCAGCACTGGGGGGAAGACGGGCCTTAACACTGAAGCTTTCTTT. It is translated as CASSTGGKTGLNTEAFF. Full variable domain (rest looked up from reference TRBV11-2 and TRBJ1-1): EAGVAQSPRYKIIEKRQSVAFWCNPISGHATLYWYQQILGQGPKLLIQFQNNGVVDDSQLPKDRFSAERLKGVDSTLKIQPAKLEDSAVYLCASSTGGKTGLNTEAFFGQGTRLTVV.